The clone carrying this T cell receptor beta chain was seen many times. Individual cDNA molecules each received unique molecular identifiers attached to them. TCRdb reprocessed the 5' RACE reads with MiXCR, giving one entry per CDR3 protein. The repertoire holds 70,000 to 85,000 distinct CDR3 sequences, approximately 12% seen once, with about 16% in the top ten. CDR1 and CDR2 (germline): SGHTA, FQGTGA. There are 15 residues in the CDR3. V dropped 6 bases and J dropped 7; count of bases not matched to a gene: 9. The data belong to a study of early T cells in non-severe SARS-CoV-2 infection. Study details: Alpha and beta chains were unpaired, from unsorted whole-blood bulk RNA.

This TCR came from an adult who was a healthcare worker with PCR-confirmed SARS-CoV-2 infection or an uninfected control (not recorded which). The donor label of this sample is uncertain. The chain uses TRBV7-3 and TRBJ2-1; 10 bases fit TRBD2. Material: whole blood, obtained at baseline. Written as DNA, the CDR3 is TGTGCCAGCAGTCTGACTAGCGGGTCGAGGAATGAGCAGTTCTTC. Residues: CASSLTSGSRNEQFF.